This TCR beta chain was profiled in a study of blood T cell repertoires in COVID-19. Study context: Acute and convalescent COVID-19 samples came from the United States, Italy and Spain.

The CDR3 is 16 amino acids. V shed 2 bases and J 4 bases; nucleotides not matched to a gene: 8. Per germline, CDR1 MNHNY and CDR2 SVGAGI (reference sequence). Everyone who took part was roughly 18 to 95 years old, and they came from about two dozen US areas. Clinical history reported by participants formed the basis on which cohorts were assigned. Study processing details: Reference gene primers were amplified, and this amplification served to estimate nucleated cell counts. The table came from immunoSEQ multiplex PCR; TCRdb's copy has only in-frame clones and leaves some out. That table furnishes V, J and clone size, whereas the DNA furnished D and trimming. Of about 160,000 clones listed, about 86% are singletons.

What was sequenced was PBMCs or T cells enriched from blood (not recorded which). This chain connects TRBV6-6 to TRBJ2-7; TRBD2 matches at 10 bases. The receptor was derived from a woman aged 45-65 years in a cohort exposed to, infected with or recovered from COVID-19 (not recorded which). CDR3 in amino acids: CASSYAEASGGYEQYF. The CDR3 DNA is TGTGCCAGCAGTTACGCCGAGGCTAGCGGGGGTTACGAGCAGTACTTC.